This entry lists 27 T cell receptor beta chains sequenced from one sample in a study of T cell clonality in common variable immunodeficiency. Here immunoSEQ multiplex PCR was the method, and the copy in TCRdb shows in-frame clones only, minus some. The sample is made up of about 42,000 clones, none counted only once. Specimen: peripheral blood mononuclear cells. Receptors were obtained from a person aged 18-70 years in good health.

This clone was detected many times. The read terminates 3 residues ahead of where the CDR3 ends, so the germline J gene completes it. The rearrangement joins TRBV20-1 to TRBJ1-4, with TRBD1 matching 10 bases. Germline values: CDR1 DFQATT, CDR2 SNEGSKA (reference sequence). The V gene end was trimmed by 2 bases and the J gene end by 8 bases; junction bases not matched to a gene: 2. This CDR3 comprises 13 residues. CDR3 region: CSARRQGAEKLFF. The part of the CDR3 DNA that was read is TGCAGTGCTAGAAGACAGGGGGCCGAAAAA.

This clone was observed many times. The sequenced fragment ends 3 residues before the CDR3 boundary, so the rest is inferred from the germline J gene. V is TRBV5-5 and J is TRBJ1-1, with D possibly matching TRBD1 (5 bases). The germline gives CDR1 SGHKS, CDR2 YYEKEE (reference sequence). V lost 0 bases and J lost 4, with 10 bases in between. This CDR3 comprises 14 residues. CDR3 bases read: TGTGCCAGCAGCTTGGTTGGCAGGGCCACTGAA. It is translated as CASSLVGRATE. The full CDR3 protein is CASSLVGRATEAFF.

This clone was detected ten times or more. The read finishes 3 residues shy of the CDR3 end, and the germline J gene is used to complete it. The rearrangement joins TRBV6-1 to TRBJ1-6; unclear D gene. The V and J ends lost 2 bases and 7 bases respectively, with 9 bases between them. Looked up from germline, CDR1 is MNHNS and CDR2 is SASEGT. The CDR3 is made up of 14 amino acids. The CDR3 is CASSERVVNSPLHF. CDR3 bases read: TGTGCCAGCAGTGAACGGGTCGTAAATTCACCC.

This clone was counted ten times or more. The read terminates 3 residues ahead of where the CDR3 ends, so the germline J gene completes it. The rearrangement links TRBV20-1 to TRBJ1-1; the D gene is possibly TRBD1 (6 bases). Trimming took off 5 bases at V and 1 base at J, with 8 bases between the two ends. The CDR3 totals 12 residues. Per germline, CDR1 DFQATT and CDR2 SNEGSKA (reference sequence). The CDR3 reads CSAPDRNTEAFF. The DNA read from the CDR3 is TGCAGTGCTCCGGACAGGAACACTGAA.

There are many counts of this clone. The sequenced part of the CDR3 DNA is TGTGCCAGCAGCTTAGTTCCAGCGGGAGGGACC. This gives the protein CASSLVPAGGT. The entire CDR3 is CASSLVPAGGTQYF. This chain links TRBV7-2 with TRBJ2-5; 9 bases line up with TRBD2. From the germline J gene comes the end of the CDR3, since the read stops 3 residues before it. CDR3 size: 14 residues. The V segment lost 1 base and the J segment 7 bases; nucleotides outside the gene matches: 4. The germline gives CDR1 SGHTA, CDR2 FQGNSA. The full variable domain, rest sourced from reference TRBV7-2 and TRBJ2-5, is GAGVSQSPSNKVTEKGKDVELRCDPISGHTALYWYRQSLGQGLEFLIYFQGNSAPDKSGLPSDRFSAERTGGSVSTLTIQRTQQEDSAVYLCASSLVPAGGTQYFGPGTRLLVL.

In this sample, this clone turned up many times. The read is 3 residues too short to cover the CDR3 end, so that end is filled in from the germline J gene. The chain couples TRBV7-2 to TRBJ1-1; D ambiguous. CDR3 length: 12 residues. Trimming stripped 3 bases from V and 4 bases from J, with 6 bases between. Germline values: CDR1 SGHTA, CDR2 FQGNSA. The CDR3 loop is CASSFPGTEAFF. The DNA read from the CDR3 is TGTGCCAGCAGCTTTCCCGGCACTGAA.

Many counts were recorded for this clone. The read gets to within 3 residues of the CDR3 end, and the germline J gene fills in the rest. V gene TRBV7-2 combines with J gene TRBJ2-7; maybe TRBD1 (6 bases). V gave up 5 bases and J gave up 0 bases, with 11 bases separating them. The CDR3 contains 14 residues. The germline V gene has CDR1 SGHTA and CDR2 FQGNSA. CDR3 bases read: TGTGCCAGCAGCCGGACAGATGTCTCCTACGAG. Translation: CASSRTDVSYE. The whole CDR3 sequence reads CASSRTDVSYEQYF. The full variable domain, with the rest looked up from reference TRBV7-2 and TRBJ2-7, is GAGVSQSPSNKVTEKGKDVELRCDPISGHTALYWYRQSLGQGLEFLIYFQGNSAPDKSGLPSDRFSAERTGGSVSTLTIQRTQQEDSAVYLCASSRTDVSYEQYFGPGTRLTVT.

There are a few counts of this clone. The sequence runs out 3 residues before the end of the CDR3; the remainder is reconstructed from the germline J gene. The rearrangement uses TRBV19 and TRBJ2-2; no clear D. V was trimmed by 0 bases and J by 3 bases, leaving 2 bases between them. The CDR3 extends over 13 amino acids. Per the germline V gene, CDR1 is LNHDA and CDR2 is SQIVND (reference sequence). The CDR3 region is CASSIDDTGELFF. The CDR3 DNA, read in part, is TGTGCCAGTAGTATAGACGACACCGGGGAG.

This clone came up many times. The read is 3 residues too short to cover the CDR3 end, so that end is filled in from the germline J gene. The V gene is TRBV7-6, the J gene TRBJ2-1; D gene ambiguous. V was clipped by 0 bases and J by 7 bases, with 22 bases between them. Germline CDR1 is SGHVS and CDR2 is FNYEAQ. The CDR3 totals 18 residues. The chain's CDR3 is CASSLAGYERVRLNEQFF. The sequenced CDR3 bases are TGTGCCAGCAGCTTAGCCGGATACGAACGTGTCAGGTTGAATGAG.

Comments on this clone: The read is 3 residues too short to cover the CDR3 end, so that end is filled in from the germline J gene. The rearrangement joins TRBV7-2 to TRBJ2-3; 9 nucleotides agree with TRBD1. The CDR3 is 14 residues long. Germline V gives CDR1 SGHTA, CDR2 FQGNSA. This chain's CDR3 is CASSFGTGNQPQYF. Partial CDR3 DNA: TGTGCCAGCAGCTTCGGGACAGGGAATCAGCCG.

This clone was seen repeatedly, ten times or more. Read sequence stops 3 residues before the CDR3 end, and the germline J gene provides the missing end. This chain connects TRBV29-1 to TRBJ2-5; D not resolved. The CDR3 runs to 13 residues. Germline V CDR1 and CDR2: SQVTM, ANQGSEA. V dropped 6 bases and J dropped 0 bases, with 11 bases sitting between them. CDR3 DNA, as far as it was read: TGCAGCGTCGCGCAAAGCTACCAAGAGACC. Its protein product is CSVAQSYQET. The complete CDR3 reads CSVAQSYQETQYF.

The sample holds many counts of this clone. The part of the CDR3 DNA that was read is TGCAGTGCTAGAGATTCTCGAGCGGGAGGGCCTAGCACAGATACG. Translation: CSARDSRAGGPSTDT. From start to end, the CDR3 is CSARDSRAGGPSTDTQYF. The chain couples TRBV20-1 to TRBJ2-3; TRBD2 matches 10 bases. The CDR3 end falls 3 residues outside the read, so it is completed with the germline J gene. This CDR3 region has 18 residues. CDR1 is DFQATT, CDR2 SNEGSKA, per germline (reference sequence). V lost 0 bases, J lost 0 bases, and 9 bases stayed unmatched.

This clone was observed at least ten times. Read coverage stops 3 residues before the CDR3 terminus; the germline J gene supplies the remainder. V gene TRBV28 combines with J gene TRBJ1-1; 9 nucleotides align to TRBD1. This CDR3 region has 14 residues. After removal of 7 bases from V and 5 bases from J, the junction contained 8 bases not matched to a gene. CDR1 is MDHEN, CDR2 SYDVKM, per germline. The CDR3: CASIQQGAGTEAFF. The part of the CDR3 DNA that was read is TGTGCCAGCATCCAACAGGGGGCAGGTACTGAA.

This clone was seen at least ten times. This chain's CDR3 is CASSYSSGPRGGEQFF. CDR3 bases read: TGTGCCAGCAGTTACTCTAGCGGACCCCGCGGGGGTGAG. The V call is TRBV28, the J call TRBJ2-1; TRBD2 matches at 7 bases. The sequence runs out 3 residues before the end of the CDR3; the remainder is reconstructed from the germline J gene. With 4 bases clipped from V and 9 bases from J, the junction kept 15 bases outside the gene matches. CDR3 length: 16 residues. Germline-derived CDR1 and CDR2 are MDHEN and SYDVKM.

This clone was counted ten times or more. One end of the junction is discordant with germline, which a read error may explain. The read gets to within 3 residues of the CDR3 end, and the germline J gene fills in the rest. The V and J genes are TRBV5-1 and TRBJ1-3; TRBD1 agrees at 7 bases. CDR1 is SGHRS and CDR2 is YFSETQ in the germline V gene. This CDR3 region has 15 residues. The sequenced part of the CDR3 DNA is TGCGCCAGCAGCTTTGGACAGGCAAGTGGAGACACC. Translated, it gives CASSFGQASGDT. The full CDR3 sequence reads CASSFGQASGDTIYF.

This clone has a count of ten or more. With the read ending 3 residues before the CDR3 end, the germline J gene is used to fill in that end. The rearrangement joins TRBV19 to TRBJ1-5; D unresolved. The V gene lost 5 bases and the J gene lost 2 bases, with 16 bases spanning the gap. The germline V gene has CDR1 LNHDA and CDR2 SQIVND (reference sequence). The CDR3 consists of 16 residues. CDR3 DNA, as far as it was read: TGTGCCAGTAGTCGCACCATTCTTTTAGGCAATCAGCCC. Its protein is CASSRTILLGNQP. The whole CDR3 region reads CASSRTILLGNQPQHF.

A note on this clone: The read stops 3 residues short of the end of the CDR3; the missing end is completed from the germline J gene. This chain connects TRBV2 to TRBJ2-2; weak D call: TRBD1 (6 bases). The CDR3 spans 13 residues. Germline assignment: CDR1 SNHLY and CDR2 FYNNEI. The CDR3 is CASYRARNSPLFF. CDR3 bases read: TGTGCCAGTTACAGGGCCCGTAATTCACCG.

In this sample, this clone turned up many times. The read ends 3 residues before the CDR3 terminus; that terminus is restored from the germline J gene. V is TRBV19 and J is TRBJ1-1; tentative D call: TRBD1 (6 bases). This CDR3 spans 16 amino acids. Germline values: CDR1 LNHDA, CDR2 SQIVND (reference sequence). The ends were cut back, 4 bases at V and 5 bases at J, with 20 bases in the middle. The sequenced CDR3 bases are TGTGCCAGTAGTAATATCCATGCCACAGGGAGAACTGAA. Encoded protein: CASSNIHATGRTE. The CDR3 reads in full as CASSNIHATGRTEAFF.

The sample holds many counts of this clone. The read ends 3 residues shy of where the CDR3 ends; the end is completed using the germline J gene. The V gene is TRBV5-1, the J gene TRBJ2-2; D not resolved. The ends were cut back, 5 bases at V and 6 bases at J, with 20 bases in the middle. The CDR3 consists of 16 residues. Looked up from germline, CDR1 is SGHRS and CDR2 is YFSETQ. Partial CDR3 DNA: TGCGCCAGCAGTTCCATTCTCACTACCTTACCCGGGGAG. This encodes CASSSILTTLPGE. The CDR3 in full is CASSSILTTLPGELFF.

The table lists this clone with many counts. The read ends 3 residues early relative to the CDR3; the germline J gene fills the gap. The J gene is TRBJ2-5, the V gene TRBV11-2; 12 nucleotides match TRBD2. The CDR3 is 14 amino acids. Per germline, CDR1 SGHAT and CDR2 FQNNGV. Trimming at V came to 6 bases and at J to 5 bases, leaving 4 bases not matched to a gene. CDR3 sequence: CASSSSGRGETQYF. CDR3 DNA, as far as it was read: TGTGCCAGCAGTTCTAGCGGGAGGGGTGAGACC.

This clone was observed at least ten times. The CDR3 goes on 3 residues after the read ends, and that part is filled in from the germline J gene. This chain connects TRBV5-4 to TRBJ2-3; D possibly corresponds to TRBD2 (5 bases). The germline CDR1 and CDR2 sequences are SGHNT and YYREEE (reference sequence). The CDR3 consists of 15 residues. Trimming pared 4 bases from V and 4 bases from J, leaving 16 bases between. CDR3 sequence: CASSPAGRTPDTQYF. The covered CDR3 bases are TGTGCCAGCAGCCCGGCGGGCAGAACCCCAGATACG.

This clone was counted many times. Read sequence stops 3 residues before the CDR3 end, and the germline J gene provides the missing end. The chain links TRBV5-5 to TRBJ2-3; no clear D. Trimming removed 1 base at V and 2 bases at J, with 8 bases between. Germline V gives CDR1 SGHKS, CDR2 YYEKEE (reference sequence). The CDR3 extends over 14 amino acids. The sequenced part of the CDR3 DNA is TGTGCCAGCAGCTTGTCCGCGTCCACAGATACG. Its protein is CASSLSASTDT. The whole CDR3 region reads CASSLSASTDTQYF. Drawing the rest from reference TRBV5-5 and TRBJ2-3, the complete variable domain is DAGVTQSPTHLIKTRGQQVTLRCSPISGHKSVSWYQQVLGQGPQFIFQYYEKEERGRGNFPDRFSARQFPNYSSELNVNALLLGDSALYLCASSLSASTDTQYFGPGTRLTVL.

This clone appeared many times. The CDR3 end falls 3 residues outside the read, so it is completed with the germline J gene. The chain combines TRBV2 with TRBJ2-3; no clear D gene. Between the trimmed V and J ends, which lost 5 bases and 2 bases, there was a span of 20 bases. The CDR3 loop spans 17 amino acids. Per the germline V gene, CDR1 is SNHLY and CDR2 is FYNNEI. Partial CDR3 DNA: TGTGCCAGCAGTAGCCCCCGCCGGTTAATCCCCACAGATACG. Protein: CASSSPRRLIPTDT. The entire CDR3 sequence reads CASSSPRRLIPTDTQYF.

As to this clone: Compared with germline, one end of the junction differs, possibly owing to a read error. Sequencing ends 3 residues short of the CDR3 end; the germline J gene provides the rest. The chain employs TRBV7-2 and TRBJ1-2; 7 bases align to TRBD1. The germline V gene encodes CDR1 SGHTA and CDR2 FQGNSA. The CDR3 covers 13 residues. CDR3 loop: CAGSPDRDYGYTF. The DNA read from the CDR3 is TGTGCCGGCAGCCCCGACAGGGACTATGGC. The whole variable domain, remainder taken from reference TRBV7-2 and TRBJ1-2, is GAGVSQSPSNKVTEKGKDVELRCDPISGHTALYWYRQSLGQGLEFLIYFQGNSAPDKSGLPSDRFSAERTGGSVSTLTIQRTQQEDSAVYLCAGSPDRDYGYTFGSGTRLTVV.

The table lists this clone with many counts. Coverage ceases 3 residues before the CDR3 finishes, and the germline J gene fills in the end. The gene calls are TRBV6-2 or TRBV6-3 and TRBJ2-7, with 8 positions matching TRBD1. Germline assignment: CDR1 MNHEY and CDR2 SVGEGT. The junction had 4 bases not matched to a gene; V was cut back by 6 bases and J by 6 bases. The CDR3 is 12 residues long. Here the CDR3 reads CASRPTGGEQYF. The CDR3 bases that were read are TGTGCCAGCAGACCTACAGGGGGCGAG.

This clone was counted many times. The read ends 3 residues early relative to the CDR3; the germline J gene fills the gap. The chain joins TRBV19 to TRBJ1-5, with TRBD1 as a possible D gene (6 bases). V lost 4 bases, J lost 1 base, and 17 bases lay in between. In germline, CDR1 is LNHDA, CDR2 SQIVND (reference sequence). The CDR3 runs 17 residues. The CDR3 sequence: CASSKQGGWGSNQPQHF. Partial CDR3 DNA: TGTGCCAGTAGTAAACAGGGAGGTTGGGGAAGCAATCAGCCC.

The table lists this clone with many counts. The read ends 3 residues shy of where the CDR3 ends; the end is completed using the germline J gene. The rearrangement uses TRBV23-1 and TRBJ2-7; 7 bases are a match to TRBD1. TRBV23-1 is flagged as an ORF with uncertain function. The CDR3 totals 21 residues. J gave up 2 bases and V 0 bases, and 22 bases lay outside the gene matches. The CDR3 sequence: CASSQSETKGQPKEKTYEQYF. CDR3 DNA, as far as it was read: TGCGCCAGCAGTCAATCGGAGACCAAGGGACAGCCCAAAGAAAAAACCTACGAG.